Included here is one T cell receptor (beta chain) sequence, with context. V shed 3 bases, J shed 7 bases, and the junction held 7 bases outside the gene matches. This CDR3 contains 14 residues. Memory CD4+ T cells were sorted as CD4+CD45RO+CD25- cells. After constant-region reverse-primer amplification, full-length variable regions underwent semi-nested PCR with Nested Universal Primer A. TCRdb re-analysed the 5' RACE reads in MiXCR, keeping a single row per CDR3 protein. The sample shows roughly 6,100 distinct CDR3 sequences, roughly 71% of them seen only once. The specimen was memory CD4+ T cells sorted from a lymph node. Subset reported: memory CD4+ T cells, CD4+CD45RO+CD25-. The sequence was collected from a female donor with breast cancer. This sequence joins TRBV12-3 or TRBV12-4 and TRBJ2-7; TRBD1 aligns across 9 bases. CDR3 sequence reads: CASSLGQGAGEQYF. Written as DNA, the CDR3 is TGTGCCAGCAGTTTGGGACAGGGAGCAGGAGAGCAGTACTTC.